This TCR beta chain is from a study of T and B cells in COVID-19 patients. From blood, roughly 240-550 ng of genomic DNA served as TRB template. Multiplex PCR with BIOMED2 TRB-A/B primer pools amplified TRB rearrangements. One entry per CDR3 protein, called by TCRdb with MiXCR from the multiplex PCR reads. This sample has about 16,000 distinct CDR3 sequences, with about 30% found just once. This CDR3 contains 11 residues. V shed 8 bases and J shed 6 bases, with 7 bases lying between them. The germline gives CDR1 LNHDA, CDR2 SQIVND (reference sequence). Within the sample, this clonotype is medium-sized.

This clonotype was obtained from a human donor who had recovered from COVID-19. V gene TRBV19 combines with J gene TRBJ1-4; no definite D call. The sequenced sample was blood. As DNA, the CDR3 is TGTGCCAGTCGGACGGATGAAAAACTGTTTTTT. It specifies CASRTDEKLFF.